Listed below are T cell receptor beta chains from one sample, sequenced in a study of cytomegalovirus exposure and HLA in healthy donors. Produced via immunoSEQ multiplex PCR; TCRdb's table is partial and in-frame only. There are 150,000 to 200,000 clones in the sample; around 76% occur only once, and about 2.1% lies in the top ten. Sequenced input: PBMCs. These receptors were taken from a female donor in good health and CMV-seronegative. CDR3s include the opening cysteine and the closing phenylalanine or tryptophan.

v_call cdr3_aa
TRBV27 CASSSIGPQGAHGYTF
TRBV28 CASSLRGLAEYNEQFF
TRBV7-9 CASSSYASGTYEQYF
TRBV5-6 CASSSGQGERQPQHF
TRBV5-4 CASSLPAVVDEQFF
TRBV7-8 CASSSGDGKLFF
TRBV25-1 CASSEPGRAIYF
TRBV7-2 CASSLGPSNQPQHF
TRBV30 CAWSVAGLNNSPLHF
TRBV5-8 CASSGGTDPSTDTQYF
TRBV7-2 CASSSRNTGELFF
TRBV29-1 CSVGGGDSPLHF
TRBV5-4 CASNAAGTGSYNEQFF
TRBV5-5 CASSLAAGGLGGYTF
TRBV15 CATSSPGTGNTEAFF
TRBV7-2 CASSRDRAANYGYTF
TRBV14 CASSQRGYNEQFF
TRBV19 CASSPTLSFHYGYTF
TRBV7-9 CASSQARTSGELIFF
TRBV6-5 CASSYPTRGNTEAFF
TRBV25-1 CASSATGAISYEQYF
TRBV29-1 CSVVGTNLSGYEQFF
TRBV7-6 CASSPSGRAFGGETQYF
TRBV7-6 CASRSGTSIGYTF
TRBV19 CASSAEGGSSYNEQFF
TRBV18 CASFDRGETQYF
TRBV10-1 CASSESRDRDRAFF
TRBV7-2 CASSPRKTGEDYEQYF
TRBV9 CASSATGTSTGELFF
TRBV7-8 CASSLGGYSGGWETQYF
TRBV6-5 CASSSLLGAGETQYF